This TCR beta chain is drawn from a study of T cell responses to AZD1222 COVID-19 vaccine. Sequencing used immunoSEQ multiplex PCR; TCRdb keeps in-frame clones, though not all of them. This table holds about 110,000 clones, 88% found once. Sequenced material: peripheral blood, taken 28 days after the second AZD1222 dose. This TCR derives from an adult who received the AZD1222 COVID-19 vaccine.

CDR3: CASSLVTTGSNTEAFF. In DNA, the CDR3 is TGCGCCAGCAGCTTGGTTACGACAGGGTCGAACACTGAAGCTTTCTTT. V gene TRBV5-1 combines with J gene TRBJ1-1; 7 bases line up with TRBD1. This CDR3 is 16 amino acids long. CDR1 is SGHRS and CDR2 is YFSETQ in the germline V gene. Trimming removed 0 bases from V and 1 base from J; junction bases left unmatched: 6.